The source of this T cell receptor (beta chain) is a study of T cells in localized non-small cell lung cancer. Clones were sequenced by immunoSEQ multiplex PCR, and TCRdb holds only the in-frame ones, with some missing. This table has more than 30,000 clones, around 90% appearing once. General study findings and limits: When the top 100 tumor clones were examined, a median approximately 59 of them also appeared in the adjacent lung, which was paired and uninvolved. Highest T cell clonality was seen in uninvolved adjacent lung, surpassing that measured in tumor. Because sequencing included only one region (of the tumor), heterogeneity remains possible.

This CDR3 comprises 16 residues. J lost 6 bases, V lost 6 bases, and 11 bases had no gene match. The germline V gene encodes CDR1 MNHNY and CDR2 SVGAGI (reference sequence). As concerns this clone: Antigen unknown.

The receptor comes from a woman aged 40-69 years with stage III lung adenocarcinoma. This specimen consisted of peripheral blood mononuclear cells, obtained before any cancer treatment. This chain joins TRBV6-6 and TRBJ1-2; 12 bases agree with TRBD1. CDR3 amino acids: CASSRDRGPSVDGYTF. The CDR3 nucleotides read TGTGCCAGCAGCCGGGACAGGGGGCCCTCGGTAGATGGCTACACCTTC.